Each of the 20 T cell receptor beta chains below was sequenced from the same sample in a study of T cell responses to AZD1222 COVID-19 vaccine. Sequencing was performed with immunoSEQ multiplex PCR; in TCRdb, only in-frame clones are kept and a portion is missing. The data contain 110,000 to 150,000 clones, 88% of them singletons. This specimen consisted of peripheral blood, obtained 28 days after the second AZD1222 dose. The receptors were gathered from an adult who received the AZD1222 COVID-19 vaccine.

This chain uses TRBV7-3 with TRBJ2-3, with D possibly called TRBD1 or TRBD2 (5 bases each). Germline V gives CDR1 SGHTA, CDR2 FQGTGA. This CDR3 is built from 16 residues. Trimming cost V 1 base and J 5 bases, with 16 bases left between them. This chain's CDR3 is CASSLNGGGAIDTQYF. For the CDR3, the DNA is TGTGCCAGCAGCTTAAATGGTGGGGGAGCTATAGATACGCAGTATTTT.

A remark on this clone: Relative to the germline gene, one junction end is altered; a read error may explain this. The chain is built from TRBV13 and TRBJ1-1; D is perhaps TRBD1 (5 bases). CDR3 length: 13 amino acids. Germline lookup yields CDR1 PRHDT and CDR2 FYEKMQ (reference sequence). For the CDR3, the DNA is TGTGCCAGCAGCATAGGGGCGGGGTCTGAAGCTTTCTTT. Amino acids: CASSIGAGSEAFF.

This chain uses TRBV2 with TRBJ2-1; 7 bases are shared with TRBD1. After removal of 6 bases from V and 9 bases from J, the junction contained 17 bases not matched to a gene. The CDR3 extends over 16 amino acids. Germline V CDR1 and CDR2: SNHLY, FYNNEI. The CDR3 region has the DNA TGTGCCAGCAGGAGAAGAAGAGGACAGGATGTTCGTGAGCAGTTCTTC. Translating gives CASRRRRGQDVREQFF.

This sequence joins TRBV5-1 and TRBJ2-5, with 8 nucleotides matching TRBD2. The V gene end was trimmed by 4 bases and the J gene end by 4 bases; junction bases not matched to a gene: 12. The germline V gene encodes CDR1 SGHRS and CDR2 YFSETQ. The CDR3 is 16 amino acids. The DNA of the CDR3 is TGCGCCAGCAGCCCAACAGGGACTAGGATGGTAGAGACCCAGTACTTC. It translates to CASSPTGTRMVETQYF.

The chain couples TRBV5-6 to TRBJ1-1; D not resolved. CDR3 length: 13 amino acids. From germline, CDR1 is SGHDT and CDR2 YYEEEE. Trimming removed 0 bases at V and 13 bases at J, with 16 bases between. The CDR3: CASSLAGWVENFF. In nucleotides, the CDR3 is TGTGCCAGCAGCTTGGCCGGGTGGGTAGAGAATTTCTTT. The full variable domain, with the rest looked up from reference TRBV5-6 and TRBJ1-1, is DAGVTQSPTHLIKTRGQQVTLRCSPKSGHDTVSWYQQALGQGPQFIFQYYEEEERQRGNFPDRFSGHQFPNYSSELNVNALLLGDSALYLCASSLAGWVENFFGQGTRLTVV.

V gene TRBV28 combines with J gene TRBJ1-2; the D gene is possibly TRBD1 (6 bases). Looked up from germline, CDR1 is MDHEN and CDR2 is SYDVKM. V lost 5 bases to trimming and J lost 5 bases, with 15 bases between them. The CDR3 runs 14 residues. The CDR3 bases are TGTGCCAGCAGTCTCAACCAGGGGAGTTATGGCTACACCTTC. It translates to CASSLNQGSYGYTF.

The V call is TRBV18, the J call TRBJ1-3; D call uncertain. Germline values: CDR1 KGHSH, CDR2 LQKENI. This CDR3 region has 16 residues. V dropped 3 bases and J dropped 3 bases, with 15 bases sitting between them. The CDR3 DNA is TGTGCCAGCTCACCTAGTACGCCTGCGGTTGGAAACACCATATATTTT. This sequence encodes CASSPSTPAVGNTIYF.

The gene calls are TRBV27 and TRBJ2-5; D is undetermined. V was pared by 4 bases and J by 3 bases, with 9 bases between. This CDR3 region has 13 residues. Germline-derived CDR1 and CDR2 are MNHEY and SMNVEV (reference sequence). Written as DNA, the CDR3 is TGTGCCAGCAGTTCTGGTCCAGAAGAGACCCAGTACTTC. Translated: CASSSGPEETQYF.

CDR3 in DNA: TGTGCCAGCATGGCTCGGCTGGCTGAACGCTATGGCTACACCTTC. Protein: CASMARLAERYGYTF. V and J are TRBV2 and TRBJ1-2, with D unclear. The V end was cut by 7 bases, the J end by 4 bases, with 19 bases between. Looked up from germline, CDR1 is SNHLY and CDR2 is FYNNEI. The CDR3 is made up of 15 amino acids.

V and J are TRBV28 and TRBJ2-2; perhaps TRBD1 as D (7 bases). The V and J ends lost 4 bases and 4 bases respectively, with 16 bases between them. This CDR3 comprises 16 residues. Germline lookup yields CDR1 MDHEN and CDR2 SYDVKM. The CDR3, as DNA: TGTGCCAGCAGTTCCGGAAACAGGGGAGGCACCGGGGAGCTGTTTTTT. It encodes CASSSGNRGGTGELFF.

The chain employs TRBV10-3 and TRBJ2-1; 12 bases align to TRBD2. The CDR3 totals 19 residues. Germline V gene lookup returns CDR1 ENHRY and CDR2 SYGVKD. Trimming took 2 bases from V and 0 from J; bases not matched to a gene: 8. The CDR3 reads CAISELEPGLAGSYNEQFF. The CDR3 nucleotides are TGTGCCATCAGTGAGCTTGAACCGGGACTAGCGGGCTCCTACAATGAGCAGTTCTTC.

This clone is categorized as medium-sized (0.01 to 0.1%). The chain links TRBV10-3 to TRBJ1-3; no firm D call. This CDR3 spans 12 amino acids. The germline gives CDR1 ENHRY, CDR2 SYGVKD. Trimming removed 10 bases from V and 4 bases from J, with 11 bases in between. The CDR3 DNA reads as TGTGCCACCAAAACCCAGGGAAACACCATATATTTT. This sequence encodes CATKTQGNTIYF.

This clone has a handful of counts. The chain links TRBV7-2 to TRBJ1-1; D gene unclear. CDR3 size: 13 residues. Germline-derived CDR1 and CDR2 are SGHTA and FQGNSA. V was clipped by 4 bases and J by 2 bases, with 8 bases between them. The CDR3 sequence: CASSSGPNTEAFF. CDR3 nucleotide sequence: TGTGCCAGCAGCTCAGGACCCAACACTGAAGCTTTCTTT.

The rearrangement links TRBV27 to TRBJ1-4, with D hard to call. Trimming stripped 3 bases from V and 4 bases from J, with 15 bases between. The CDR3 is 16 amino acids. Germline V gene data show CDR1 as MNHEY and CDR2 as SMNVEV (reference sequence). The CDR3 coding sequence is TGTGCCAGCAGTTTTGGTTTTGGTCGGAGTAATGAAAAACTGTTTTTT. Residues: CASSFGFGRSNEKLFF.

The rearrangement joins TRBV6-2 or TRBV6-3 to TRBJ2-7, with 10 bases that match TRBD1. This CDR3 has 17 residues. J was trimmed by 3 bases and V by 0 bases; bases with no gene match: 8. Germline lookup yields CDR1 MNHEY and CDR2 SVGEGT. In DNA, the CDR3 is TGTGCCAGCAGTTACTCGCTTGGGACAGGGGTAATCTACGAGCAGTACTTC. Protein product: CASSYSLGTGVIYEQYF.

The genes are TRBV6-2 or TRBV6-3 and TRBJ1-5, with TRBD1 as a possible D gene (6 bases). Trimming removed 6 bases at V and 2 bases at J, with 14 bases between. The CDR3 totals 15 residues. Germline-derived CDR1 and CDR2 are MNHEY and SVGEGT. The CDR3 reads CASSPGGRGNQPQHF. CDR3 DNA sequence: TGTGCCAGCAGCCCCGGGGGCAGGGGCAATCAGCCCCAGCATTTT.

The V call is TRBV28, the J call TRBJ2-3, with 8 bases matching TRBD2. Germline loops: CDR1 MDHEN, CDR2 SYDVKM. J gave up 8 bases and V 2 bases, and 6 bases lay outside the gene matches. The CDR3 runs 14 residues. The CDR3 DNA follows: TGTGCCAGCAGTTTACCGGGGGGGCCAGGTACGCAGTATTTT. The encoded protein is CASSLPGGPGTQYF.

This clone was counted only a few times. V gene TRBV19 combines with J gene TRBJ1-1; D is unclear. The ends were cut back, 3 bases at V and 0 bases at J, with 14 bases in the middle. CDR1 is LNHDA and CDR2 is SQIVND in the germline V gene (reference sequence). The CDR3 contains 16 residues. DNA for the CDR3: TGTGCCAGTAGTATCGGACCCTGGGAGTTGAACACTGAAGCTTTCTTT. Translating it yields CASSIGPWELNTEAFF.

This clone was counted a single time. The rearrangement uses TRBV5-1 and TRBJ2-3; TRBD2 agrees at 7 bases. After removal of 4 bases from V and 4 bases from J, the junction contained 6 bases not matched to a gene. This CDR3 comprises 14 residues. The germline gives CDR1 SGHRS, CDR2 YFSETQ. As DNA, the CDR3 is TGCGCCAGCAGCCTTCCGGGACTATCAGATACGCAGTATTTT. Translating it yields CASSLPGLSDTQYF.

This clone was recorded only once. The CDR3: CASSIGGNLANYGYTF. CDR3 bases: TGTGCCAGTAGTATCGGGGGGAATTTAGCTAACTATGGCTACACCTTC. V usage is TRBV19 and J usage is TRBJ1-2, with D possibly matching TRBD1 (5 bases). Trimming took off 3 bases at V and 0 bases at J, with 14 bases between the two ends. This CDR3 is built from 16 residues. Germline V gene lookup returns CDR1 LNHDA and CDR2 SQIVND (reference sequence).